The 24 T cell receptor beta chains below come from one sample, sequenced in a study of OX40 agonist ivuxolimab in advanced cancers. Repertoires were generated with immunoSEQ multiplex PCR, while TCRdb's copy carries only in-frame clones and drops some. The data hold some 30,000 clones, with 65% to 85% observed a single time. The specimen comprised CD4+ or CD8+ T cells sorted from blood, sampled in a trial of the OX40 agonist ivuxolimab. Source of these receptors: an adult with an advanced solid tumor such as melanoma, head and neck, liver or kidney cancer.

The chain links TRBV27 to TRBJ1-1; D is unresolved. The V gene's germline CDR1 is MNHEY and CDR2 SMNVEV (reference sequence). The CDR3 sequence is 13 residues long. Trimming removed 0 bases from V and 2 bases from J, with 4 bases in between. The CDR3 is CASSLSRNTEAFF. The CDR3 coding sequence is TGTGCCAGCAGTTTATCCAGAAACACTGAAGCTTTCTTT.

The CDR3 DNA follows: TGTGCCAGCAGCCTGACTAGCGGGGGCCCACGAGGGGAGACCCAGTACTTC. Translated: CASSLTSGGPRGETQYF. V is TRBV5-4 and J is TRBJ2-5; 12 positions match TRBD2. The CDR3 extends over 17 amino acids. V shed 4 bases, J shed 5 bases, and the junction held 12 bases outside the gene matches. From germline, CDR1 is SGHNT and CDR2 YYREEE (reference sequence). Supplemented by reference TRBV5-4 and TRBJ2-5, the full variable domain reads ETGVTQSPTHLIKTRGQQVTLRCSSQSGHNTVSWYQQALGQGPQFIFQYYREEENGRGNFPPRFSGLQFPNYSSELNVNALELDDSALYLCASSLTSGGPRGETQYFGPGTRLLVL.

This sequence joins TRBV6-1 and TRBJ2-1; 9 nucleotides match TRBD1. Trimming at V came to 11 bases and at J to 9 bases, leaving 11 bases not matched to a gene. There are 13 residues in the CDR3. Looked up from germline, CDR1 is MNHNS and CDR2 is SASEGT. CDR3 sequence: CAVRDRVYVEQFF. The CDR3 DNA follows: TGTGCCGTCCGGGACAGGGTATACGTTGAGCAGTTCTTC.

This clone was observed a few times. The chain has TRBV30 and TRBJ2-2; 8 bases agree with TRBD2. Trimming cost V 1 base and J 7 bases; bases outside gene matches: 5. This CDR3 contains 14 residues. Germline CDR1 reads GTSNPN; CDR2 reads SVGIG (reference sequence). The CDR3, as DNA: TGTGCCTGGAGTGAGGGACTAGATGTCGGGGAGCTGTTTTTT. This sequence encodes CAWSEGLDVGELFF.

The chain couples TRBV30 to TRBJ2-7; 8 bases are shared with TRBD1. Germline CDR1 is GTSNPN and CDR2 is SVGIG (reference sequence). V was clipped by 4 bases and J by 4 bases; unmatched bases: 3. This CDR3 is built from 12 residues. The CDR3 protein is CAWKQGGYEQYF. The CDR3 DNA reads as TGTGCCTGGAAACAGGGGGGTTACGAGCAGTACTTC.

The chain has TRBV5-1 and TRBJ2-2, with D tentatively TRBD2 (5 bases). The CDR3 contains 13 residues. V was clipped by 5 bases and J by 7 bases, with 12 bases between them. CDR1 and CDR2 (germline): SGHRS, YFSETQ. CDR3 residues: CASRPLGVGELFF. CDR3 bases: TGCGCCAGCAGGCCACTAGGAGTCGGGGAGCTGTTTTTT.

V usage is TRBV5-1 and J usage is TRBJ2-5; 8 positions agree with TRBD1. The junction had 8 bases not matched to a gene; V was cut back by 3 bases and J by 4 bases. CDR3 size: 15 residues. Germline lookup yields CDR1 SGHRS and CDR2 YFSETQ. The CDR3 nucleotides are TGCGCCAGCAGCTCAAAACCAGGGGGCGGAGAGACCCAGTACTTC. It encodes CASSSKPGGGETQYF. Based on the CDR3 plus reference TRBV5-1 and TRBJ2-5, the full variable domain is KAGVTQTPRYLIKTRGQQVTLSCSPISGHRSVSWYQQTPGQGLQFLFEYFSETQRNKGNFPGRFSGRQFSNSRSEMNVSTLELGDSALYLCASSSKPGGGETQYFGPGTRLLVL.

The rearrangement joins TRBV7-2 to TRBJ2-1; D unclear. Trimming stripped 4 bases from V and 0 bases from J, with 13 bases between. Per the germline V gene, CDR1 is SGHTA and CDR2 is FQGNSA. There are 16 residues in the CDR3. DNA of the CDR3: TGTGCCAGCAGCTATGCCGGCGACTCCTCCTACAATGAGCAGTTCTTC. This gives the protein CASSYAGDSSYNEQFF.

The chain links TRBV5-5 to TRBJ1-6, with unresolved D. The germline gives CDR1 SGHKS, CDR2 YYEKEE (reference sequence). The CDR3 consists of 13 residues. The ends were cut back, 4 bases at V and 10 bases at J, with 12 bases in the middle. The CDR3: CASSGDINSPLHF. CDR3 sequence (DNA): TGTGCCAGCAGCGGGGATATTAACTCACCCCTCCACTTT. The entire variable domain, with the rest obtained from reference TRBV5-5 and TRBJ1-6, is as follows: DAGVTQSPTHLIKTRGQQVTLRCSPISGHKSVSWYQQVLGQGPQFIFQYYEKEERGRGNFPDRFSARQFPNYSSELNVNALLLGDSALYLCASSGDINSPLHFGNGTRLTVT.

J is TRBJ2-1 and V is TRBV2; no clear D gene. Germline V gives CDR1 SNHLY, CDR2 FYNNEI. V lost 1 base and J lost 6, with 16 bases in between. The CDR3 covers 16 residues. The CDR3 DNA follows: TGTGCCAGCAGTGAAGAAGGAAGGAAACGGACCAATGAGCAGTTCTTC. It is translated as CASSEEGRKRTNEQFF.

The V gene is TRBV6-5, the J gene TRBJ2-5; 11 bases agree with TRBD2. The CDR3 has 15 residues. With V trimmed by 1 base and J by 5 bases, 3 bases remained unmatched. Germline V gives CDR1 MNHEY, CDR2 SVGAGI. The DNA of the CDR3 is TGTGCCAGCAGTTACTTTCTAGCGGGGGGTGAGACCCAGTACTTC. This sequence encodes CASSYFLAGGETQYF.

CDR3 sequence reads: CASSLGTGLNTEAFF. DNA of the CDR3: TGTGCCAGCAGTTTAGGGACAGGGTTGAACACTGAAGCTTTCTTT. The chain is built from TRBV27 and TRBJ1-1, with TRBD1 identical over 9 bases. The CDR3 extends over 15 amino acids. V shed 2 bases and J 0 bases; nucleotides not matched to a gene: 1. Per the germline V gene, CDR1 is MNHEY and CDR2 is SMNVEV (reference sequence).

The V gene is TRBV4-3, the J gene TRBJ2-1; D not resolved. V lost 1 base and J 7 bases, leaving 2 bases between the germline ends. Per the germline V gene, CDR1 is LGHNA and CDR2 is YSLEER. The CDR3 extends over 11 amino acids. CDR3 sequence: CASSQGNEQFF. As DNA, the CDR3 is TGCGCCAGCAGCCAAGGGAATGAGCAGTTCTTC.

V usage is TRBV9 and J usage is TRBJ2-2; the D gene is possibly TRBD2 (5 bases). The V gene lost 4 bases and the J gene lost 1 base, with 11 bases spanning the gap. This CDR3 comprises 15 residues. The V gene's germline CDR1 is SGDLS and CDR2 YYNGEE. The CDR3 reads CASSLRGGNTGELFF. Written as DNA, the CDR3 is TGTGCCAGCAGCCTCCGAGGAGGGAACACCGGGGAGCTGTTTTTT.

This clone turned up a few times. This rearrangement joins TRBV29-1 to TRBJ1-2, with unresolved D. Germline-derived CDR1 and CDR2 are SQVTM and ANQGSEA. Trimming removed 3 bases from V and 7 bases from J, with 9 bases in between. The CDR3 extends over 11 amino acids. The CDR3 loop reads CSVEVGFGYTF. In DNA, the CDR3 is TGCAGCGTTGAGGTGGGGTTTGGCTACACCTTC.

The chain combines TRBV5-6 with TRBJ2-1; no firm D call. This CDR3 spans 13 amino acids. The V and J ends lost 5 bases and 4 bases respectively, with 10 bases between them. Germline lookup yields CDR1 SGHDT and CDR2 YYEEEE. The DNA for the CDR3 is TGTGCCAGCAGTCAGGCTACATACAATGAGCAGTTCTTC. Protein sequence: CASSQATYNEQFF.

In this sample, this clone is medium-sized (0.01 to 0.1%). The chain uses TRBV20-1 and TRBJ1-5, with a possible D match to TRBD1 (5 bases). The length of the CDR3 is 11 residues. Trimming took 6 bases from V and 9 from J, leaving 12 bases between them. Germline assignment: CDR1 DFQATT and CDR2 SNEGSKA (reference sequence). This CDR3 reads CSAHGDGPQHF. CDR3 DNA: TGCAGTGCCCATGGGGACGGGCCCCAGCATTTT.

The rearrangement links TRBV5-5 to TRBJ2-2; no clear D gene. The ends were cut back, 9 bases at V and 4 bases at J, with 19 bases in the middle. Germline V gene lookup returns CDR1 SGHKS and CDR2 YYEKEE (reference sequence). This CDR3 comprises 15 residues. The CDR3 is CATKVKVQFTGELFF. The CDR3 nucleotides are TGTGCCACCAAGGTAAAGGTGCAGTTCACCGGGGAGCTGTTTTTT.

J is TRBJ2-3 and V is TRBV4-2; 11 nucleotides line up with TRBD2. The CDR3 loop spans 18 amino acids. The junction had 7 bases not matched to a gene; V was cut back by 2 bases and J by 0 bases. CDR1 is LGHNA, CDR2 YNFKEQ, per germline. CDR3 nucleotides: TGTGCCAGCAGCCAACCGGGACTAGCGGCTCCTAGCACAGATACGCAGTATTTT. Its translation: CASSQPGLAAPSTDTQYF.

This clone was picked up one time. V usage is TRBV5-1 and J usage is TRBJ2-5, with 16 bases matching TRBD2. From germline, CDR1 is SGHRS and CDR2 YFSETQ. V dropped 3 bases and J dropped 0; count of bases not matched to a gene: 8. CDR3 length: 19 amino acids. The CDR3 protein is CASSSGLAGGLWYQETQYF. The CDR3 bases are TGCGCCAGCAGCTCGGGACTAGCGGGAGGGCTATGGTACCAAGAGACCCAGTACTTC. The full variable domain, with the rest looked up from reference TRBV5-1 and TRBJ2-5, is KAGVTQTPRYLIKTRGQQVTLSCSPISGHRSVSWYQQTPGQGLQFLFEYFSETQRNKGNFPGRFSGRQFSNSRSEMNVSTLELGDSALYLCASSSGLAGGLWYQETQYFGPGTRLLVL.

The J gene is TRBJ2-3, the V gene TRBV4-2, with D uncertain. The CDR3 loop spans 16 amino acids. Germline V gene data show CDR1 as LGHNA and CDR2 as YNFKEQ. The germline V and J ends were trimmed by 0 bases and 1 base, with 11 bases remaining between them. The CDR3 nucleotides read TGTGCCAGCAGCCAAGACGGCCACCAAGGCACAGATACGCAGTATTTT. This encodes CASSQDGHQGTDTQYF.

The chain recombines TRBV9 with TRBJ2-7; 7 nucleotides align to TRBD1. This CDR3 has 14 residues. Germline CDR1 SGDLS, CDR2 YYNGEE. The junction had 5 bases not matched to a gene; V was cut back by 3 bases and J by 2 bases. The CDR3 reads CASSGGTETYEQYF. As DNA, the CDR3 is TGTGCCAGCAGCGGGGGGACAGAGACCTACGAGCAGTACTTC.

The gene calls are TRBV5-8 and TRBJ2-1, with D possibly matching TRBD1 (6 bases). This CDR3 has 17 amino acids. CDR1 and CDR2 (germline): SGHTS, YDEGEE. Trimming removed 1 base from V and 7 bases from J, with 21 bases in between. The chain's CDR3 is CASSLRFGQTLWNEQFF. CDR3 bases: TGTGCCAGCAGCTTGAGGTTTGGACAGACATTATGGAATGAGCAGTTCTTC.

V and J are TRBV21-1 and TRBJ1-5; the DNA was not used to check the table's D call, TRBD1. TRBV21-1 is described as a pseudogene. The CDR3 covers 17 residues. The CDR3 loop is CASSKKGGDRGNQPQHF. The CDR3 bases are TGTGCCAGCAGCAAAAAAGGTGGGGACAGGGGAAATCAGCCCCAGCATTTT.